These T cell receptor beta chains were read from a single sample in a study of T cells of healthy individuals. TCRdb re-derived calls from the 5' RACE reads in MiXCR, one entry per CDR3 protein. The data show about 41,000 distinct CDR3 sequences, approximately 4.9% seen once. Source of these receptors: a human donor in good health. Both conserved end residues are part of each CDR3. D genes are given only for firm matches.

j_gene | v_gene | d_gene | CDR3aa
TRBJ2-5 | TRBV9 | TRBD2 | CASSVDSGGPGETQYF
TRBJ1-5 | TRBV29-1 | . | CSVGAGPNQPQHF
TRBJ1-1 | TRBV2 | . | CASSPTPAGPMNTEAFF
TRBJ2-3 | TRBV4-1 | . | CASSSAGTGTGDTQYF
TRBJ2-3 | TRBV29-1 | . | CSVGSGVVGTDTQYF
TRBJ2-3 | TRBV29-1 | . | CSVVGLGSETQYF
TRBJ1-1 | TRBV3-1 | TRBD1 | CASSLGQNRQAFF
TRBJ2-5 | TRBV5-1 | TRBD2 | CASSPGLAGGPVETQYF
TRBJ2-1 | TRBV6-2/TRBV6-3 | . | CASSPQRDEQFF
TRBJ1-5 | TRBV2 | . | CASNWDSGNQPQHF
TRBJ1-1 | TRBV12-3/TRBV12-4 | . | CASSLEGTTEAFF
TRBJ2-1 | TRBV20-1 | . | CSAPLRGGRNEQFF
TRBJ2-1 | TRBV24-1 | TRBD2 | CATTRGGGTSDNEQFF
TRBJ1-5 | TRBV27 | TRBD1 | CASGQGARQPQHF
TRBJ1-2 | TRBV7-2 | . | CASSLAGLDYTF
TRBJ1-2 | TRBV13 | . | CASSLGNTPADYGYTF
TRBJ1-1 | TRBV15 | . | CATSRDTSAFF
TRBJ1-1 | TRBV18 | . | CASSPGRTTEAFF
TRBJ1-1 | TRBV18 | . | CASFNQPALGTEAFF
TRBJ1-1 | TRBV27 | . | CASSLSPRAKAFF
TRBJ1-5 | TRBV2 | . | CASKETGVSNQPQHF
TRBJ2-7 | TRBV20-1 | TRBD2 | CSGSGETYEQYF
TRBJ2-2 | TRBV14 | . | CASSQGVNTGELFF
TRBJ2-3 | TRBV4-3 | . | CASSQEGRGLTDTQYF
TRBJ2-1 | TRBV7-9 | . | CASSLGPEQFF